This T cell receptor (beta chain) appears in the sequencing data of a study of PD-1 blockade in classical Hodgkin lymphoma (dated by TCRdb to between 2020 and 2021). Context from the whole study: Nivolumab dosing was 3 mg/kg intravenously every 2 weeks, continuing until either disease progression or unacceptable toxicity. The study used TCR beta sequencing and CyTOF to define a peripheral blood immune signature of response to PD-1 blockade in classical Hodgkin lymphoma.

For this clone: The antigen it binds to is not known. Within one base of it there is no much larger clone, and no base qualities were kept.

Inclusive of the bounding cysteine and phenylalanine, the CDR3 is 15 residues long. The entry retains the CDR3 DNA only, 45 bases that are in frame from base 1. According to the germline V gene, CDR1 reads SGHRS and CDR2 reads YFSETQ. V was cut back by 0 bases and J by 2 bases, leaving a gap of 10 bases between them. In the paper's terms, the time point label means: cycle 1 day 1 (C1D1), immediately before nivolumab initiation. All trial patients had relapsed after autologous stem cell transplantation, with cohorts A, B and C differing in prior brentuximab vedotin exposure. The trial cohort comprised more than 55 patients with relapsed/refractory classical Hodgkin lymphoma whose best overall responses were complete response, partial response or progressive disease. Single-agent nivolumab was administered to trial patients in the multi-cohort phase II CheckMate 205 trial. An independent review committee assessed best overall response by applying the 2007 International Working Group response criteria. Trial PBMCs were obtained immediately prior to nivolumab initiation (C1D1) and on therapy at cycle 2 day 1 and cycle 4 day 1. Peripheral blood was collected in 8 mL Vacutainer Cell Preparation Tubes, from which PBMCs were isolated by centrifugation and then cryopreserved.

The Qiagen DNeasy kit was used to extract genomic DNA both from unsorted PBMCs and from the negatively selected CD4+ and CD8+ fractions. Using primers that anneal to V and J segments, immunoSEQ multiplex PCR amplified the TCR beta CDR3 regions. A synthetic immune receptor repertoire was used to minimize amplification bias, and any residual bias was removed computationally once sequencing was done. In the paper's pipeline: Custom Python scripts were used to quantify repertoire diversity as the Shannon entropy index. The unsorted, CD4+ and CD8+ repertoires were each analyzed separately, with the exception of combined analyses, where CD4+ and CD8+ sequences were merged in silico. Clonal expansion was defined as a frequency increase of at least 2-fold after treatment compared with C1D1, and clones undetected at baseline were assigned a pseudocount of 0.5. Singleton clones were defined as clones with 0 or 1 copy at C1D1, and non-singleton clones were defined as clones with 2 or more copies. By matching protein sequences in sorted samples from the same patient, clones expanded in unsorted samples were annotated as CD4+, CD8+ or unknown. Wilcoxon tests on paired samples were used to test changes in diversity from C1D1 to C4D1. Here the immuneACCESS table is served through TCRdb, limited to in-frame sequences with V and J called. Missing clones are a known gap in these copies; in checked studies unresolved V genes cover under half, and the rest lacks a known reason. V, J and clone size reflect that table, while D and trimming were determined from the DNA. Here the sample has 50,000 to 75,000 clones; 85% to 90% occur a single time. The ten largest clonotypes hold 15% of the sample.

The paper as a whole reports these results and caveats: Trial patients with a complete response had baseline diversity similar to that of newly diagnosed patients, while partial responders and progressors had significantly lower diversity. Baseline TCR diversity was reported as lower in newly diagnosed patients than in healthy donors, and lower still in relapsed/refractory patients. By C4D1, a significant rise was seen in CD4+ TCR diversity but not in CD8+ TCR diversity (p=0.0027 vs p=0.16), and the rise was most apparent among complete responders (p=0.02). Diversity was lower in patients who began nivolumab less than 1 year after ASCT, so these patients were left out of later analyses to avoid confounding by immune reconstitution. The study was limited to a single clinical trial cohort, and causes of repertoire differences, possibly disease activity or prior therapy, remained undefined.

This specimen consisted of peripheral blood mononuclear cells (PBMCs), obtained at baseline. The sequence joins TRBV5-1 to TRBJ2-3; perhaps TRBD1 is the D gene, with 5 bases matching. The clonotype was recovered from a human donor with classical Hodgkin lymphoma. The CDR3 in this case is CASSLGQPNTDTQYF. The DNA sequence is as follows: TGCGCCAGCAGCTTGGGACAGCCGAACACAGATACGCAGTATTTT.